This T cell receptor beta chain is from a study of cytomegalovirus exposure and HLA in healthy donors. Study overall: From donors who were HLA-typed, an early data release held around 80 million unique TCRs.

This PCR relied on a set of 60 Vbeta primers and 13 Jbeta primers. Some clones are missing from TCRdb's copy, which holds only in-frame ones; the method was immunoSEQ multiplex PCR. Of 150,000 to 200,000 clones listed, about four fifths are singletons. Trimming cost V 0 bases and J 3 bases, with 22 bases left between them. Germline V gene sequence: CDR1 MGHRA, CDR2 YSYEKL. This CDR3 is built from 19 residues. As for this clone: Its antigen is as yet unknown.

Study outcomes and limitations: Later work found most CMV-associated TCR beta chains apparently HLA-restricted. Published work reported that the classifier diagnosed cytomegalovirus status with high specificity and sensitivity.

The TCR comes from a young woman in good health and CMV-seronegative. The J gene is TRBJ2-3, the V gene TRBV4-1; D may be TRBD1 (7 bases). The sequenced material came from PBMCs. The CDR3 DNA is TGCGCCAGCAGCCAAGATACAACTAGGGCAGGGGGGAGGACAGATACGCAGTATTTT. Translating gives CASSQDTTRAGGRTDTQYF.